The clone carrying this T cell receptor beta chain has just a few counts. The sample is drawn from a study of blood T cell repertoires in COVID-19. Background on the study: In each case, the material was cDNA or gDNA derived from T cells, B-cell-depleted T cells, or PBMCs.

Original analysis: Quantification of nucleated cells was approximated via reference gene primer amplification. Method: immunoSEQ multiplex PCR; TCRdb's copy keeps in-frame clones and lacks some. That table furnishes V, J and clone size, whereas the DNA furnished D and trimming. The repertoire has hundreds of thousands of clones, more than 75% of them found once; the top ten carry around 1.8%. V lost 0 bases to trimming and J lost 8 bases, with 11 bases between them. Germline V gene sequence: CDR1 SGHTA, CDR2 FQGNSA. This CDR3 has 14 amino acids. The clonotype was recovered from a man aged 40-49 years who had recovered from COVID-19. Sequenced sample: PBMCs or T cells enriched from blood (not recorded which). This chain joins TRBV7-2 and TRBJ2-1, with D perhaps TRBD1 (6 bases). CDR3 in amino acids: CASSLAGAYHEQFF. The CDR3 DNA follows: TGTGCCAGCAGCTTAGCGGGGGCCTATCATGAGCAGTTCTTC.